Included here is one TCR beta chain sequence, with context. Antigen specificity is unknown. It was with a sample-barcoded 5' primer and a J-beta primer mix that a second PCR of roughly 7 to 12 cycles was run. Via MiXCR, TCRdb re-called the 5' RACE reads, giving one row per CDR3 protein. The data show over 1,500,000 distinct CDR3 sequences, about 50% seen once. These data come from a study of blood T cells in healthy people across ages. About the study: Template switching retrieved approximately one barcoded beta molecule for each two T cells.

Study findings and constraints: Unsorted PBMCs ruled out conclusive naive versus antigen-experienced comparison.

This CDR3 comprises 15 residues. CDR1 and CDR2 (germline): SEHNR, FQNEAQ (reference sequence). V lost 2 bases and J 3 bases, leaving 13 bases between the germline ends. Isolated PBMCs totaled at least 7 million in each sample. The chain uses TRBV7-9 and TRBJ1-2; D gene uncertain. This clonotype originated in a woman aged 40 to 49 in good health. Sequenced: blood. CDR3 nucleotide sequence: TGTGCCAGCAGCTTATGGGAAGACACTCACTATGGCTACACCTTC. Translated: CASSLWEDTHYGYTF.